The 31 T cell receptor beta chains in this list originate from one sample, sequenced in a study of T cell repertoires in cytomegalovirus infection. The antigens of these receptors remain unknown. TCRdb redid the calling of the reads with MiXCR, one entry per CDR3 protein. This sample yields 750,000 to 950,000 distinct CDR3 sequences, of which 25% to 30% are seen a single time; less than 15% belongs to the top ten. Sequenced here: cultured CD8+ T cells from PBMCs, sampled from culture after CMV antigen stimulation. The source is a human donor in good health (CMV status not recorded). Some clones in this sample may be carry-over from other donors' samples.

The genes are TRBV7-6 and TRBJ2-1, with 7 bases fitting TRBD1. V shed 1 base and J 6 bases; nucleotides not matched to a gene: 15. Looked up from germline, CDR1 is SGHVS and CDR2 is FNYEAQ. This CDR3 has 18 amino acids. In DNA, the CDR3 is TGTGCCAGCAGCTTAGTCGAGTTAGACAGGGTAGGAGGCAATGAGCAGTTCTTC. Protein: CASSLVELDRVGGNEQFF.

The chain combines TRBV4-2 with TRBJ2-7; 8 bases match TRBD1. Losses at the gene ends were 0 bases for V and 2 bases for J; bases not matched to a gene: 0. CDR1 LGHNA and CDR2 YNFKEQ come from the germline V gene. CDR3 size: 14 residues. CDR3 in DNA: TGTGCCAGCAGCCAAGAACAGGGGGCCTACGAGCAGTACTTC. This gives the protein CASSQEQGAYEQYF.

This sequence joins TRBV5-4 and TRBJ2-7; 10 positions agree with TRBD2. Germline V lookup: CDR1 SGHNT, CDR2 YYREEE (reference sequence). The trim removed 5 bases at V and 5 bases at J, leaving 7 bases unmatched. CDR3 length equals 14 residues. The CDR3 here is CASRIGTSANEQYF. The CDR3 coding sequence is TGTGCCAGCAGAATAGGGACTAGCGCCAACGAGCAGTACTTC.

This clonotype was counted ten times or more. This chain uses TRBV7-2 with TRBJ2-5, with 12 bases aligning to TRBD2. CDR3 length: 19 amino acids. After removal of 1 base from V and 4 bases from J, the junction contained 13 bases not matched to a gene. Germline CDR1 is SGHTA and CDR2 is FQGNSA. The CDR3: CASSLVSASGGAERETQYF. The CDR3, as DNA: TGTGCCAGCAGCTTAGTGTCAGCTAGCGGGGGGGCCGAACGAGAGACCCAGTACTTC.

This clonotype was counted a few times. V and J are TRBV15 and TRBJ2-7; TRBD1 is a possible D gene (6 bases). With 5 bases removed from V and 4 bases from J, the gap between germline ends came to 21 bases. Per germline, CDR1 LNHNV and CDR2 YYDKDF (reference sequence). The CDR3 sequence is 16 residues long. CDR3 loop: CATSGTSDGGLYEQYV. The CDR3 coding sequence is TGTGCCACCAGCGGGACAAGCGACGGAGGTCTTTACGAGCAGTACGTC.

This clonotype was counted a few times. The V call is TRBV7-9, the J call TRBJ2-1; D not certain. This CDR3 spans 16 amino acids. Trimming cost V 3 bases and J 4 bases, with 16 bases left between them. Germline CDR1 and CDR2: SEHNR and FQNEAQ (reference sequence). The CDR3, as DNA: TGTGCCAGCAGCTTTTTGAAGAAAGACGGATACAATGAGCAGTTCTTC. This sequence encodes CASSFLKKDGYNEQFF.

CDR3 coding DNA: TGTGCCAGCAGCCCCCCGGACCGCTCTAGTTCACCCCTCCACTTT. Its translation is CASSPPDRSSSPLHF. This chain uses TRBV7-9 with TRBJ1-6; D not resolved. The V end was cut by 5 bases, the J end by 9 bases, with 17 bases between. The germline CDR1 and CDR2 sequences are SEHNR and FQNEAQ (reference sequence). CDR3 length: 15 amino acids.

This chain uses TRBV6-1 with TRBJ1-1, with D possibly being TRBD1 (5 bases). Trimming took off 4 bases at V and 1 base at J, with 13 bases between the two ends. The CDR3 is made up of 15 amino acids. Germline CDR1 reads MNHNS; CDR2 reads SASEGT. The CDR3 DNA sequence: TGTGCCAGCAGTGTTAGGGTGGGGACGAACACTGAAGCTTTCTTT. Protein product: CASSVRVGTNTEAFF.

This chain connects TRBV5-1 to TRBJ2-5, with D possibly TRBD1 on 6 matching bases. This CDR3 contains 14 residues. Germline CDR1 and CDR2: SGHRS and YFSETQ. V was trimmed by 4 bases and J by 3 bases, leaving 13 bases between them. In nucleotides, the CDR3 is TGCGCCAGCAGCGCGATTACAGGGAAAGAGACCCAGTACTTC. Its protein product is CASSAITGKETQYF.

This clonotype was counted at least ten times. The chain links TRBV7-9 to TRBJ2-1, with D maybe TRBD2 (6 bases). The CDR3 covers 18 residues. V was shortened by 5 bases and J by 8 bases, with 28 bases between the two germline ends. Germline V lookup: CDR1 SEHNR, CDR2 FQNEAQ (reference sequence). For the CDR3, the DNA is TGTGCCAGCAGCAATTTAGGGATCTTGGGGGGTAATCAGGATGAGCAGTTCTTC. This codes for CASSNLGILGGNQDEQFF.

The chain employs TRBV5-6 and TRBJ2-1, with 8 bases identical to TRBD2. The length of the CDR3 is 16 residues. Germline CDR1 is SGHDT and CDR2 is YYEEEE. The V gene end was trimmed by 0 bases and the J gene end by 4 bases; junction bases not matched to a gene: 6. CDR3 bases: TGTGCCAGCAGCTTGGTGGGACCGGGAGGGTACAATGAGCAGTTCTTC. Protein sequence: CASSLVGPGGYNEQFF.

V gene TRBV28 combines with J gene TRBJ1-1; D uncertain. Trimming cost V 5 bases and J 7 bases, with 14 bases left between them. This CDR3 contains 13 residues. Germline V gene sequence: CDR1 MDHEN, CDR2 SYDVKM. The CDR3 nucleotides read TGTGCCAGCAGTCTATCGCCGCTCGGTGAAGCTTTCTTT. Protein: CASSLSPLGEAFF.

In this sample, this clonotype turned up a few times. The genes are TRBV4-3 and TRBJ1-1, with D unclear. Germline lookup yields CDR1 LGHNA and CDR2 YSLEER. The length of the CDR3 is 14 residues. Deletions cut 3 bases from V and 3 bases from J, with 11 bases between. CDR3 loop: CASSHRTVDTEAFF. In DNA, the CDR3 is TGCGCCAGCAGCCATCGGACGGTGGACACTGAAGCTTTCTTT.

The chain uses TRBV27 and TRBJ2-3; D is unresolved. The CDR3 loop spans 10 amino acids. V lost 7 bases, J lost 6 bases, and 5 bases lay in between. Germline V gene data show CDR1 as MNHEY and CDR2 as SMNVEV (reference sequence). The chain's CDR3 is CASNGDTQYF. In DNA form, the CDR3 reads TGTGCCAGCAATGGGGATACGCAGTATTTT.

The chain recombines TRBV7-4 with TRBJ1-1; TRBD1 matches 8 bases. Germline loops: CDR1 SGHVT, CDR2 SQSDAQ. The trim removed 5 bases at V and 11 bases at J, leaving 19 bases unmatched. The CDR3 consists of 16 residues. CDR3: CASSPDWFRKSGGAFF. The DNA of the CDR3 is TGTGCCAGCAGCCCAGATTGGTTCCGGAAGTCAGGGGGCGCTTTCTTT.

The chain is built from TRBV27 and TRBJ2-3, with D possibly matching TRBD2 (6 bases). This CDR3 has 17 amino acids. Per germline, CDR1 MNHEY and CDR2 SMNVEV (reference sequence). V was clipped by 4 bases and J by 7 bases, with 24 bases between them. As DNA, the CDR3 is TGTGCCAGCAGTTCCAATACAGGACCTGGAGGGTGGTATACGCAGTATTTT. Its protein is CASSSNTGPGGWYTQYF.

This clonotype came up a few times. This chain uses TRBV6-1 with TRBJ2-1; 7 nucleotides match TRBD1. This CDR3 is 14 amino acids long. Germline V gene data show CDR1 as MNHNS and CDR2 as SASEGT. V was pared by 6 bases and J by 7 bases, with 9 bases of the junction left unmatched. The CDR3 nucleotides read TGTGCCAGCAGCCAAGAAATACAGGGGAATGAGCAGTTCTTC. It codes for CASSQEIQGNEQFF.

The rearrangement links TRBV2 to TRBJ1-1; 8 positions match TRBD1. Germline CDR1 reads SNHLY; CDR2 reads FYNNEI. J gave up 0 bases and V 4 bases, and 19 bases lay outside the gene matches. This CDR3 has 20 amino acids. CDR3 in amino acids: CASSVVVEWDRWNMNTEAFF. The DNA of the CDR3 is TGTGCCAGCAGTGTCGTAGTAGAGTGGGACAGGTGGAACATGAACACTGAAGCTTTCTTT.

The chain joins TRBV6-6 to TRBJ1-5; possible D gene TRBD1, 6 bases. The V gene lost 5 bases and the J gene lost 4 bases, with 15 bases spanning the gap. Germline-derived CDR1 and CDR2 are MNHNY and SVGAGI (reference sequence). There are 15 residues in the CDR3. CDR3 protein: CASSDYRAGNQPQHF. CDR3 coding DNA: TGTGCCAGCAGTGATTACAGGGCTGGGAATCAGCCCCAGCATTTT.

This chain joins TRBV29-1 and TRBJ1-2, with TRBD1 as a possible D gene (5 bases). Germline V gives CDR1 SQVTM, CDR2 ANQGSEA. The CDR3 sequence is 15 residues long. V was clipped by 7 bases and J by 0 bases, with 18 bases between them. The CDR3 protein is CSAYPGGAPNYGYTF. CDR3 nucleotides: TGCAGCGCATACCCGGGGGGAGCCCCTAACTATGGCTACACCTTC.

The V and J genes are TRBV6-6 and TRBJ1-1; 7 nucleotides line up with TRBD1. Germline lookup yields CDR1 MNHNY and CDR2 SVGAGI (reference sequence). The length of the CDR3 is 17 residues. Trimming took 2 bases from V and 0 from J; bases not matched to a gene: 9. The CDR3, as DNA: TGTGCCAGCAGTTACAGGACAGGTGATTACATGAACACTGAAGCTTTCTTT. Encoded protein: CASSYRTGDYMNTEAFF.

This clonotype was observed a handful of times. The V and J genes are TRBV7-3 and TRBJ1-2; D is undetermined. CDR1 is SGHTA, CDR2 FQGTGA, per germline. This CDR3 contains 14 residues. Deletions cut 3 bases from V and 5 bases from J, with 13 bases between. CDR3 loop: CASSLIDEEYGYTF. The CDR3 region has the DNA TGTGCCAGCAGCTTGATAGACGAGGAATATGGCTACACCTTC. The full variable domain, in which reference TRBV7-3 and TRBJ1-2 provide the parts outside the CDR3, is GAGVSQTPSNKVTEKGKYVELRCDPISGHTALYWYRQSLGQGPEFLIYFQGTGAADDSGLPNDRFFAVRPEGSVSTLKIQRTERGDSAVYLCASSLIDEEYGYTFGSGTRLTVV.

The rearrangement joins TRBV12-3 or TRBV12-4 to TRBJ2-1, with D tentatively TRBD1 (6 bases). The CDR3 extends over 15 amino acids. The V end lost 2 bases, the J end lost 6 bases, and 14 bases lay between the germline ends. The CDR3 DNA reads as TGTGCCAGCAGTTTATCGGGACACGGGTTCAATGAGCAGTTCTTC. Translating it yields CASSLSGHGFNEQFF.

This clonotype came up a few times. J is TRBJ2-3 and V is TRBV10-3; 12 positions agree with TRBD2. CDR1 and CDR2 (germline): ENHRY, SYGVKD. Trimming removed 4 bases from V and 7 bases from J; junction bases left unmatched: 15. The CDR3 is 18 amino acids. CDR3 region: CAISVRGLAGRGPHTQYF. CDR3 bases: TGTGCCATCAGTGTTAGAGGACTAGCGGGACGAGGCCCTCATACGCAGTATTTT.

The rearrangement joins TRBV5-1 to TRBJ2-2; D is undetermined. The CDR3 extends over 16 amino acids. V lost 0 bases, J lost 3 bases, and 12 bases lay in between. CDR1 and CDR2 from the germline V gene are SGHRS and YFSETQ. The CDR3, as DNA: TGCGCCAGCAGCTTGGGGGGATACGAGGACACCGGGGAGCTGTTTTTT. It encodes CASSLGGYEDTGELFF. The whole variable domain, remainder taken from reference TRBV5-1 and TRBJ2-2, is KAGVTQTPRYLIKTRGQQVTLSCSPISGHRSVSWYQQTPGQGLQFLFEYFSETQRNKGNFPGRFSGRQFSNSRSEMNVSTLELGDSALYLCASSLGGYEDTGELFFGEGSRLTVL.

The V call is TRBV19, the J call TRBJ2-2, with a weak D call TRBD2 (5 bases). The V end was cut by 5 bases, the J end by 4 bases, with 14 bases between. This CDR3 region has 15 residues. Per the germline V gene, CDR1 is LNHDA and CDR2 is SQIVND (reference sequence). The CDR3 sequence is CASSPPGAGTGELFF. The CDR3 DNA reads TGTGCCAGTAGTCCCCCTGGCGCGGGCACCGGGGAGCTGTTTTTT.

In its sample, this clonotype was seen many times. The chain uses TRBV6-1 and TRBJ2-3, with D possibly being TRBD2 (7 bases). Germline V CDR1 and CDR2: MNHNS, SASEGT. The V end was cut by 6 bases, the J end by 3 bases, with 22 bases between. The CDR3 sequence is 17 residues long. CDR3 DNA sequence: TGTGCCAGCAGGTCCTCGGGGGGCCCCAGGGAGACAGATACGCAGTATTTT. Its translation: CASRSSGGPRETDTQYF.

This chain links TRBV14 with TRBJ1-5; no firm D call. CDR1 SGHDN and CDR2 FVKESK come from the germline V gene. The ends were cut back, 1 base at V and 6 bases at J, with 7 bases in the middle. The CDR3 consists of 13 residues. The CDR3 sequence: CASSQGERQPQHF. The CDR3 DNA sequence: TGTGCCAGCAGCCAAGGGGAACGTCAGCCCCAGCATTTT.

The rearrangement links TRBV12-5 to TRBJ2-1; D unclear. CDR1 and CDR2 (germline): LGHNT, FRNRAP. V was shortened by 1 base and J by 6 bases, with 7 bases between the two germline ends. The CDR3 extends over 13 amino acids. The CDR3 region is CASGLGRSNEQFF. CDR3 bases: TGTGCTAGTGGTTTGGGCAGGAGCAATGAGCAGTTCTTC.

This clonotype has more than one count but fewer than ten. The rearrangement links TRBV6-2 or TRBV6-3 to TRBJ2-5; TRBD2 matches at 8 bases. This CDR3 spans 16 amino acids. V was clipped by 5 bases and J by 5 bases; unmatched bases: 13. The germline gives CDR1 MNHEY, CDR2 SVGEGT. The chain's CDR3 is CASSGRAGVDVETQYF. Written as DNA, the CDR3 is TGTGCCAGCAGTGGGAGAGCGGGGGTTGACGTGGAGACCCAGTACTTC.

As concerns this clonotype: Being one base from a much bigger clone, this may be a read error. This chain joins TRBV7-2 and TRBJ2-5; D gene ambiguous. The CDR3 is 15 amino acids. Germline CDR1 and CDR2: SGHTA and FQGNSA. Trimming took off 1 base at V and 0 bases at J, with 9 bases between the two ends. The CDR3 region has the DNA TGTGCCAGCAGCTTAGATTTGTGGCACCAAGAGACCCAGTACTTC. This translates into CASSLDLWHQETQYF.